This TCR beta chain was sequenced in a study of cytomegalovirus exposure and HLA in healthy donors (dated by TCRdb to the late 2010s). Regarding the study in general: In an earlier analysis of 587 of the donors, about 260 Gb of sequence data and 100 million or so unique TCR beta sequences from 180 million or so T cells were reported. Roughly 300 gigabases of sequencing data and tens of millions of unique TCR sequences were included in an early release covering about 700 HLA-typed donors. The genetic ancestry cluster associated with self-reported Caucasian donors included 81% of the 398 genotyped donors. The study aimed to test whether cataloging public T cell receptors could reveal signatures of past pathogen exposure. The study profiled the T cell repertoires of under 850 subjects by immunosequencing and related them to cytomegalovirus serostatus. A separate validation cohort of roughly 110 different subjects was used in addition to the roughly 700-subject first cohort. To predict cytomegalovirus infection status, the study combined high-throughput TCR immunosequencing, statistical association of individual TCRs with disease status, and machine learning. To study patterns of TCR occurrence, a later analysis re-analyzed previously published TCR beta repertoires from several hundred donors and added high-resolution HLA genotyping. Rather than using new phenotypic data, the later analysis identified candidate immune exposures from TCR beta sequences and from how often those sequences occurred across donors. To decide whether each TCR beta V gene segment behaved as functional or pseudogenic, an earlier analysis of some 600 of the donors relied on high-throughput TCR beta sequencing. Alongside the repertoire data, information on donor age, sex, ethnicity and CMV serostatus was compiled. A later genetic analysis used genome-wide SNP genotypes for about 65% of the roughly 670 donors, treating that subset as a discovery cohort. Every discovery cohort repertoire had been produced on one sequencing platform. Both class I and class II loci were covered by HLA typing, at four-digit resolution. Typing coverage varied by locus: roughly 629-640 donors for A, B, C, DRB1 and DQB1; approximately 520 for DQA1; approximately 610 for DPA1; roughly 450 for DPB1. Several DR-DQ haplotypes were treated as single units for association and clustering because of strong linkage in the cohort. Across around 400 genotyped donors of the cohort, an average of 235,054 unique TCR beta nucleotide sequences per donor were sequenced, and roughly 17% of those sequences were non-productive.

Libraries were built with the immunoSEQ multiplex PCR assay. The multiplex PCR relied on a mix of 60 forward primers for TCR Vbeta segments and 13 reverse primers for TCR Jbeta segments. The CDR3 region of rearranged TCR beta genes was amplified from genomic DNA by a multiplex PCR assay. On the Illumina HiSeq System, the amplified TCR beta libraries were sequenced as 87-base-pair reads. The authors' pipeline ran thus. A later analysis counted tens of millions of unique TCR beta chains across the 550 to 700 repertoires, and about 10 million of these chains were shared by at least two donors. A nearest-neighbor algorithm error-corrected the raw reads and collapsed the reads into unique sequences, merging closely related sequences to remove PCR and sequencing errors. CDR3 sequences were aligned to IMGT reference sequences to assign V, D and J gene segments. Each retained sequence needed at least a six-nucleotide match to both a V gene segment and a J gene segment. Rearrangements were classified as productive when the CDR3 lacked stop codons and remained in frame with V and J, and all other rearrangements were classified as non-productive. Following IMGT convention, CDR3 was defined as the stretch from the second conserved V-encoded cysteine to the conserved J-encoded phenylalanine. The earlier analysis of 587 of the donors excluded sequences that lacked an unambiguous match to a single V gene segment. An earlier analysis of fewer than 750 of the donors called V segments functional above 56.7% productive rearrangements and segregating when the between-donor standard deviation exceeded 5%. A statistical classification framework was built for diagnosing cytomegalovirus status from the catalog of TCR beta chain sequences. In a later analysis, TCR nucleotide sequences were compared against IMGT/GENE-DB human TR gene sequences so that V and J genes could be assigned. In a later analysis, CDR3 sequences and most-parsimonious VDJ recombination scenarios were assigned using the TCRdist pipeline. In a later analysis, every TCR beta chain was defined by the combination of its CDR3 amino acid sequence and its V-gene family, and reads without a unique V-gene family were dropped. A later analysis removed 592 highly shared, low-generation-probability nucleotide sequences to deal with suspected cross-contamination and a sequencing artifact. For each public chain, a later analysis derived a clonal expansion index from normalized ranks of inferred template counts within each repertoire. In a later analysis, generation probabilities were computed with a VDJ recombination model fitted to out-of-frame rearrangements, and the resulting probabilities were checked against IGoR. Hypergeometric tests were used in a later analysis to score TCR-TCR, TCR-HLA and TCR-CMV co-occurrence, with a repertoire-size bias correction applied to the TCR pairs. A later analysis estimated false discovery rates by permuting HLA or CMV assignments 20 times. In a later analysis, co-occurring TCRs were grouped using DBSCAN, with TCRdist sequence similarity added in when clustering inside HLA-allele-positive subsets. For co-occurrence clustering, repertoires with fewer than 30,000 or more than 120,000 public chains were excluded, along with roughly 5 repertoires with anomalous nucleotide sharing. TCRdb mirrors the immuneACCESS table, restricted to in-frame sequences. Some clones are absent from its copies; in checked studies, under half trace to an unresolved V gene, and the reason for the others is unknown. For V, J and clone size, that table is used; D and trimming come from the DNA. This sample is represented by more than 85,000 clones; 65% to 80% of them were singletons. The ten top clones hold 4% of the sample.

The germline ends are 4 bases apart after V is trimmed by 1 base and J by 3 bases. Looking up the germline V gene yields CDR1 SGHRS and CDR2 YFSETQ. Reading from cysteine to phenylalanine, the CDR3 counts 12 amino acids. Only the CDR3 part of the read is kept: 36 bases, read in frame from the first base. Concerning this clone itself: Its antigen is still unknown. Base qualities are not at hand, and no much larger clone is one base apart.

In total, approximately 690 healthy bone marrow donors made up the cohort. Cohort members were all nominally healthy when sampled, although unrecorded immune exposures were likely present. The donor was CMV seropositive and belonged to the group of some 290 seropositive cohort members. A peripheral blood sample was collected from each donor, and TCR beta sequencing was performed on peripheral blood mononuclear cells. Genomic DNA extraction from the blood cell samples was performed with the Qiagen DNeasy Blood Extraction Kit. Points the paper makes about the study in general: CMV serostatus was the only immune exposure information available for the cohort. In a later analysis, more than 15,000 TCR beta sequences were associated with specific HLA alleles at a false discovery rate of 0.05. V-gene and J-gene trimming of TCR beta chains was associated with a missense DCLRE1C variant in a later genetic analysis, and the association was replicated in an independent cohort. A few of the identified cytomegalovirus-associated TCR beta chains were confirmed in vitro to be specific for cytomegalovirus antigens. The authors suggested that the approach could potentially be generalized to other disease states and immunological phenotypes. Some IMGT-functional V segments, including TRBV6-2 and TRBV6-3, could not be told apart with the 87-base-pair reads, so those segments were excluded. A later genetic analysis reported fewer N-insertions in productive TCRs among donors in an Asian-associated ancestry cluster than the approximately 700-donor mean. Broadly in line with IMGT annotations, most TCR beta V segments showed up in productive rearrangements about 87% or about 30% of the time in an earlier analysis of several hundred of the donors. Compared with equally common non-associated chains, HLA-associated TCR beta chains in a later analysis were more clonally expanded and had lower generation probabilities. According to a later analysis, TCR association rates differed among HLA loci, with DRB1 alleles showing the most associated TCRs and HLA-C alleles showing the fewest. A further reported finding was that TCR beta sequences accurately predicted the HLA-A and HLA-B alleles for most subjects in the first cohort. The classifier was reported to diagnose cytomegalovirus status with high specificity and sensitivity in both the original cohort and the validation cohort. Assigning TCR associations to individual alleles was difficult when HLA alleles, especially DR and DQ, strongly co-occurred. According to a later analysis, parvovirus B19, influenza, CMV and Epstein-Barr virus appeared linked to several top co-occurrence clusters. The sequencing pipeline was judged likely to have produced a cluster of highly shared sequence variants as a technical artifact. Because some donors lacked HLA typing at each locus, the association tests relied only on the typed subset. A total of 150 or so TCR beta chains were listed by the study as associated with cytomegalovirus. Sequencing depth was assumed to be roughly uniform across donors in the presence/absence analyses, though that assumption may not hold. Because counts were too low, about 18 rarely observed V segments, including chromosome 9 orphons, were left out of the earlier analysis of 500 to 750 of the donors. According to a later analysis, most CMV-associated TCR beta chains appeared to be HLA-restricted, and the HLA associations seemed to be driven largely by CMV exposure. Correlated functional status among segregating V segments might be attributable to linkage disequilibrium, but an unknown experimental factor could not be ruled out. This cohort had only TCR beta chains sequenced, and the lack of alpha or paired-chain data limited which features could be detected. Most TCR sequences were seen in very few donors, while some public TCRs were found in many individuals.

This chain is built from TRBV5-1 and TRBJ1-2, with an unclear D gene assignment. Sequences were obtained from PBMCs. The clonotype originates from a woman in her forties or fifties in good health and CMV-seropositive. CDR3 reads: CASSLTDYGYTF. The nucleotide sequence is given as TGCGCCAGCAGCTTGACAGACTATGGCTACACCTTC.